These T cell receptor beta chains were read from a single sample in a study of identical twins. TCRdb fed the 5' RACE reads into MiXCR, producing one record per CDR3 protein. The repertoire holds roughly 720,000 distinct CDR3 sequences, around a sixth seen once, with about an eighth in the top ten. The data also belong to a second study, concerning T cells expressing NK-cell markers.

Sequencing used PBMCs. Receptor source: a woman between 18 and 30 years old in good health. The CDR3 runs from the conserved cysteine through the conserved F or W. The D gene is left open where the match is weak. The size of a clone is reported for some rows only, either as once, few or many, or as a class for expanded clones.

d_call j_call v_call clone_size cdr3_length cdr3_aa cdr3_nt
- TRBJ1-3 TRBV7-6 few 15 CASSLAYGSGNTIYF TGTGCCAGCAGCTTAGCCTACGGCTCTGGAAACACCATATATTTT
TRBD2 TRBJ2-7 TRBV12-3/TRBV12-4 - 16 CASSTSGTSGAYEQYF TGTGCCAGCAGTACGTCCGGGACTAGCGGGGCCTACGAGCAGTACTTC
- TRBJ2-3 TRBV29-1 - 12 CSVSRGTDTQYF TGCAGCGTTTCCAGGGGAACAGATACGCAGTATTTT
TRBD1 TRBJ1-1 TRBV10-3 - 13 CAIKEQGATEAFF TGTGCCATCAAGGAACAGGGGGCCACTGAAGCTTTCTTT
- TRBJ1-2 TRBV5-5 - 13 CASSRTLNYGYTF TGTGCCAGCAGCCGGACACTTAACTATGGCTACACCTTC
- TRBJ2-6 TRBV5-1 few 16 CASSLRQGPGANVLTF TGCGCCAGCAGCTTGCGGCAGGGGCCTGGGGCCAACGTCCTGACTTTC
- TRBJ1-1 TRBV12-3/TRBV12-4 - 16 CASINLGGSVGPEAFF TGTGCCAGCATTAACTTAGGGGGTTCAGTTGGCCCTGAAGCTTTCTTT
TRBD1 TRBJ1-1 TRBV2 - 13 CASSTTGWTEAFF TGTGCCAGCAGTACGACAGGGTGGACCGAAGCTTTCTTT
TRBD1 TRBJ1-4 TRBV5-5 - 14 CASRAGTANEKLFF TGTGCCAGCAGAGCCGGGACAGCTAATGAAAAACTGTTTTTT
- TRBJ2-5 TRBV3-1 few 14 CASSLSGWQETQYF TGTGCCAGCAGCCTCTCGGGGTGGCAAGAGACCCAGTACTTC
- TRBJ1-6 TRBV12-3/TRBV12-4 - 15 CASSRQGFNNSPLHF TGTGCCAGCAGTCGCCAGGGGTTCAATAATTCACCCCTCCACTTT
TRBD1 TRBJ2-7 TRBV20-1 few 12 CSAPGQGYEQYF TGCAGTGCTCCCGGACAGGGCTACGAGCAGTACTTC
TRBD2 TRBJ2-5 TRBV6-2/TRBV6-3 - 14 CASRGLANQETQYF TGTGCCAGCAGGGGACTAGCCAACCAAGAGACCCAGTACTTC
TRBD2 TRBJ2-3 TRBV20-1 few 16 CSARDPSGETTDTQYF TGCAGTGCTAGAGATCCTAGCGGGGAGACCACAGATACGCAGTATTTT
- TRBJ2-1 TRBV18 few 14 CASSPSGRVNEQFF TGTGCCAGCTCACCGTCCGGTCGGGTCAATGAGCAGTTCTTC
- TRBJ2-7 TRBV20-1 few 14 CSATPANRPYEQYF TGCAGTGCAACGCCAGCAAATAGACCCTACGAGCAGTACTTC
- TRBJ1-6 TRBV12-3/TRBV12-4 few 13 CASASVNNSPLHF TGTGCCAGCGCCTCCGTAAATAATTCACCCCTCCACTTT
TRBD2 TRBJ2-3 TRBV5-1 few 15 CASSWAGEGTDTQYF TGCGCCAGCAGCTGGGCGGGAGAGGGCACAGATACGCAGTATTTT
TRBD2 TRBJ2-5 TRBV6-1 few 14 CASRPERGGKTQYF TGTGCCAGCAGACCCGAGCGGGGGGGAAAGACCCAGTACTTC
- TRBJ2-1 TRBV11-2 few 15 CASSPPLGATNEQFF TGTGCCAGCAGTCCCCCGCTAGGGGCGACCAATGAGCAGTTCTTC
- TRBJ1-1 TRBV2 few 13 CASAPDGNTEAFF TGTGCCAGCGCCCCGGACGGAAACACTGAAGCTTTCTTT
TRBD1 TRBJ1-4 TRBV20-1 few 15 CSARGPGQASEKLFF TGCAGTGCTAGAGGCCCCGGACAGGCTTCCGAAAAACTGTTTTTT
- TRBJ2-5 TRBV7-9 few 17 CASSLPSGVPLQETQYF TGTGCCAGCAGCTTACCCTCGGGGGTCCCTCTCCAAGAGACCCAGTACTTC